This T cell receptor beta chain emerged from a study of shared clonotypes between healthy human individuals. The CDR3 spans 15 residues. V was shortened by 2 bases and J by 0 bases, with 10 bases between the two germline ends. Germline V gene sequence: CDR1 SGHDT, CDR2 YYEEEE. Measured with immunoSEQ multiplex PCR; TCRdb has only the in-frame clones, and not every one. The sample records some 470,000 clones, 76% being singletons. Unsorted samples used roughly 99 million PBMCs for genomic DNA. This clonotype was sampled from a woman between 40 and 50 years old in good health. Some clones in this sample may be carry-over from other donors' samples. The sequencing input was PBMCs. This chain joins TRBV5-6 and TRBJ2-3, with D perhaps matching TRBD1 (5 bases). CDR3 region: CASSFGHSSTDTQYF. CDR3 coding DNA: TGTGCCAGCAGCTTCGGACATTCTAGCACAGATACGCAGTATTTT.